The 6 T cell receptor beta chains below were found in one sample sequenced in a study of CD8+ T cells in alopecia areata. Sequencing used cDNA as its template, made by extracting RNA and reverse transcribing it. Sequencing used immunoSEQ multiplex PCR; TCRdb keeps in-frame clones, though not all of them. The data contain 150,000 to 200,000 clones, approximately 56% of them singletons. The starting material was CD4+ T cells sorted from blood, obtained at week 0. Receptors originate from a human donor with alopecia areata.

This clone was picked up a small number of times. The gene calls are TRBV18 and TRBJ2-5, with unresolved D. Germline loops: CDR1 KGHSH, CDR2 LQKENI. The length of the CDR3 is 13 residues. Trimming took 3 bases from V and 2 from J, leaving 7 bases between them. CDR3 residues: CASSPAQQETQYF. CDR3 sequence (DNA): TGTGCCAGCTCACCGGCACAACAAGAGACCCAGTACTTC.

The chain couples TRBV10-3 to TRBJ1-6, with D perhaps TRBD1 (6 bases). Germline loops: CDR1 ENHRY, CDR2 SYGVKD. This CDR3 spans 16 amino acids. The germline V and J ends were trimmed by 2 bases and 14 bases, with 22 bases remaining between them. The CDR3 spells CAISEKGGPSVTALHF. CDR3 coding DNA: TGTGCCATCAGTGAGAAGGGGGGCCCCAGCGTTACTGCCCTCCACTTT.

The chain uses TRBV2 and TRBJ2-7; 7 nucleotides agree with TRBD1. Looked up from germline, CDR1 is SNHLY and CDR2 is FYNNEI. The CDR3 is 14 residues long. The V segment lost 5 bases and the J segment 5 bases; nucleotides outside the gene matches: 9. The CDR3: CASSFDRAIHEQYF. CDR3 nucleotides: TGTGCCAGCAGTTTCGACAGGGCCATCCACGAGCAGTACTTC.

The chain employs TRBV7-9 and TRBJ1-1; TRBD1 is a possible D gene (5 bases). The germline V gene has CDR1 SEHNR and CDR2 FQNEAQ (reference sequence). V lost 2 bases to trimming and J lost 6 bases, with 7 bases between them. This CDR3 has 12 residues. The CDR3 here is CASSLQGAEAFF. The CDR3, as DNA: TGTGCCAGCAGCTTACAGGGAGCTGAAGCTTTCTTT.

The chain links TRBV29-1 to TRBJ2-7; 10 bases fit TRBD1. Germline CDR1 is SQVTM and CDR2 is ANQGSEA. V was pared by 7 bases and J by 2 bases, with 8 bases of the junction left unmatched. The CDR3 totals 14 residues. The CDR3 coding sequence is TGCAGCGCCAATGTCGGACAGGGGGCCTACGAGCAGTACTTC. This codes for CSANVGQGAYEQYF.

The chain joins TRBV7-2 to TRBJ1-5, with 8 bases that match TRBD1. Trimming at V came to 5 bases and at J to 6 bases, leaving 9 bases not matched to a gene. Germline values: CDR1 SGHTA, CDR2 FQGNSA. The CDR3 extends over 15 amino acids. The chain's CDR3 is CASSPSRGLGQPQHF. The DNA of the CDR3 is TGTGCCAGCAGCCCCTCCAGGGGGCTAGGTCAGCCCCAGCATTTT.